The 7 T cell receptor beta chains listed next were all sequenced from one sample in a study of blood T cell repertoires in COVID-19. Assay: immunoSEQ multiplex PCR; the TCRdb copy retains only in-frame clones and omits some. The sample contains 110,000 to 150,000 clones, approximately 80% of which appear only once. The source material was PBMCs or T cells enriched from blood (not recorded which). These receptors were obtained from a woman in her forties or fifties who had recovered from COVID-19.

The chain couples TRBV19 to TRBJ1-5, with D maybe TRBD1 (5 bases). Trimming pared 9 bases from V and 5 bases from J, leaving 14 bases between. The CDR3 consists of 13 residues. Germline-derived CDR1 and CDR2 are LNHDA and SQIVND (reference sequence). CDR3 sequence: CASRAGVDQPQHF. The CDR3 DNA is TGTGCCAGCCGGGCGGGGGTAGATCAGCCCCAGCATTTT.

The rearrangement links TRBV9 to TRBJ1-5; a possible D gene is TRBD1 (6 bases). Trimming left V 3 bases short and J 4 bases short, with 8 bases between. Germline V gives CDR1 SGDLS, CDR2 YYNGEE. CDR3 length: 13 residues. CDR3 loop: CASSADRNQPQHF. The DNA for the CDR3 is TGTGCCAGCAGCGCCGACAGGAATCAGCCCCAGCATTTT.

Sample share makes this clone medium-sized (0.01 to 0.1%). The chain combines TRBV7-9 with TRBJ1-2, with 8 bases lining up with TRBD1. Germline CDR1 and CDR2: SEHNR and FQNEAQ (reference sequence). The CDR3 contains 14 residues. V was pared by 5 bases and J by 4 bases, with 6 bases of the junction left unmatched. CDR3 in DNA: TGTGCCAGCAGCCCCGGGACAGGACCCTATGGCTACACCTTC. This sequence encodes CASSPGTGPYGYTF.

The sample holds one count of this clone. The chain carries TRBV3-1 (or the pseudogene TRBV3-2) and TRBJ1-6; no firm D call. CDR1 and CDR2 (germline): LGHDT, YNNKEL (reference sequence). Between the trimmed V and J ends, which lost 7 bases and 9 bases, there was a span of 16 bases. This CDR3 spans 14 amino acids. CDR3 nucleotides: TGTGCCAGCAACCACCTCCGGGGTGGTTCACCCCTCCACTTT. It encodes CASNHLRGGSPLHF.

This chain links TRBV19 with TRBJ2-6; TRBD1 agrees at 10 bases. The CDR3 has 19 residues. Germline V gene data show CDR1 as LNHDA and CDR2 as SQIVND (reference sequence). The V and J ends lost 5 bases and 1 base, in that order; junction bases with no gene match: 11. The CDR3 loop reads CASSLTGGWIRSGANVLTF. In nucleotides, the CDR3 is TGTGCCAGTAGTTTGACAGGGGGCTGGATCAGGTCTGGGGCCAACGTCCTGACTTTC.

This rearrangement joins TRBV12-3 or TRBV12-4 to TRBJ2-7; no firm D call. The CDR3 is 12 residues long. Deletions cut 2 bases from V and 3 bases from J, with 5 bases between. CDR3 protein: CASSLRGYEQYF. The CDR3 DNA follows: TGTGCCAGCAGTTTAAGAGGCTACGAGCAGTACTTC.

This chain uses TRBV15 with TRBJ2-5, with D perhaps TRBD1 (6 bases). The CDR3 loop spans 14 amino acids. The V end lost 2 bases, the J end lost 3 bases, and 10 bases lay between the germline ends. Germline values: CDR1 LNHNV, CDR2 YYDKDF (reference sequence). The CDR3: CATSRWDKEETQYF. DNA for the CDR3: TGTGCCACCAGCAGATGGGACAAAGAAGAGACCCAGTACTTC.